This TCR beta chain was observed in a study of T-cell memory formation after mild COVID-19. Each CDR3 protein is one row after TCRdb ran MiXCR on the 5' RACE reads. The sample yields hundreds of thousands of distinct CDR3 sequences, approximately 23% seen once. CDR3 length equals 16 residues. Germline values: CDR1 SGHDN, CDR2 FVKESK. V lost 2 bases, J lost 2 bases, and 6 bases stayed unmatched. This chain joins TRBV14 and TRBJ2-1, with 7 nucleotides matching TRBD1. This clonotype was obtained from an adult woman who had mild COVID-19 (a few samples of this study predate the infection). Cell type and time point are not known. Sequenced material: PBMCs or a T cell subset sorted from them (not recorded which). In DNA, the CDR3 is TGTGCCAGCAGCCAAAAGATGGGACAGACCTACAATGAGCAGTTCTTC. Residues: CASSQKMGQTYNEQFF.